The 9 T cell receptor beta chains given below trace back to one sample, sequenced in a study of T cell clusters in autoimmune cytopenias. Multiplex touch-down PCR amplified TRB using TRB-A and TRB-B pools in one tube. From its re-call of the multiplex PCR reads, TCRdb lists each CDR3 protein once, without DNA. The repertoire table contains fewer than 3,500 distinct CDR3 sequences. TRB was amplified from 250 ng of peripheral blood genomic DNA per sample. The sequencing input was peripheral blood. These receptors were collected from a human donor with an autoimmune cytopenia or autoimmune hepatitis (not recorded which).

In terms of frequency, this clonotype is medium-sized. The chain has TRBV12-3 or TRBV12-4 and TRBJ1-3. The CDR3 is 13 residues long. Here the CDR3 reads CASSTGAGNTIYF.

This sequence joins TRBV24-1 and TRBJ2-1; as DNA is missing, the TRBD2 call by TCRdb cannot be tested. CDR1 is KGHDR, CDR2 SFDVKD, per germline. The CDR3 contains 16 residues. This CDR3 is CATSDSGTSGRKAQFF.

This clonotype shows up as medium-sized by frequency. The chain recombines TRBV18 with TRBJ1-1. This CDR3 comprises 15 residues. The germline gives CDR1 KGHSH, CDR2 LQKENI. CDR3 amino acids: CASSPPAGEGTEAFF.

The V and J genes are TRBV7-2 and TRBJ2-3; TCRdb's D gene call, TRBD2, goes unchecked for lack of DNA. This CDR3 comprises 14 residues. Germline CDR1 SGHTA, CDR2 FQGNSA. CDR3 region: CASRIGTSRDTQYF.

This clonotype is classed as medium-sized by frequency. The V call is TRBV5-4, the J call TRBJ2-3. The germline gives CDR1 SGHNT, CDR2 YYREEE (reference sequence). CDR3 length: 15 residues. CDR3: CASSSPREFADTQYF.

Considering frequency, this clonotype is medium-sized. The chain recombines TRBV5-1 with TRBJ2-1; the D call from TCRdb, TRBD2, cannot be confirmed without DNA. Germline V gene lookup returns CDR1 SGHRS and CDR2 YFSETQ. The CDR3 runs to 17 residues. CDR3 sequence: CASSPGTSGTSYNEQFF.

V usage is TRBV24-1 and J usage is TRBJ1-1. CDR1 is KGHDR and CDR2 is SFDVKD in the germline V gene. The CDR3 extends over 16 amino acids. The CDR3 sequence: CATKKHDARPNTEAFF.

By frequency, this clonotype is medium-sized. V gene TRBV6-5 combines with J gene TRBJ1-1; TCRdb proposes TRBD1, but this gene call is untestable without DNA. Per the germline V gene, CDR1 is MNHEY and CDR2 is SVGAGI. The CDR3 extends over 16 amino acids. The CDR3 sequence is CASSYGTGMGSTEAFF.

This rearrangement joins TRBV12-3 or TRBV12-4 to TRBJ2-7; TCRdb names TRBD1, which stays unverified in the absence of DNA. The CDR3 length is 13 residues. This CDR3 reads CASSAPTGPEQYF.